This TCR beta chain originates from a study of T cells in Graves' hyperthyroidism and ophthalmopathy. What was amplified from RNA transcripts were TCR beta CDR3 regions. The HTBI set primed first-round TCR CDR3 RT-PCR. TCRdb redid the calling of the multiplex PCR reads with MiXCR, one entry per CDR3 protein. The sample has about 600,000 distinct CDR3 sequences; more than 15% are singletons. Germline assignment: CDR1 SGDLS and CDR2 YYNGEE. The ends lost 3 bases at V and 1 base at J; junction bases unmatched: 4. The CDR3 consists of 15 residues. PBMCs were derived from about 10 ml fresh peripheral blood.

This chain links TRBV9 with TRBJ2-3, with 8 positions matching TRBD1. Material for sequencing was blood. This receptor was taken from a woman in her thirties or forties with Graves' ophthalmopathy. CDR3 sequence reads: CASSGQGSGTDTQYF. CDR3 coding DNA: TGTGCCAGCAGCGGACAGGGGAGTGGCACAGATACGCAGTATTTT.